This T cell receptor beta chain comes out of a study of T cells in Graves' hyperthyroidism and ophthalmopathy. Study-level information: It was at initial diagnosis, before any treatment, that peripheral blood was collected.

With respect to this clonotype: The junction differs from germline at one of its ends, possibly a read error.

This CDR3 is 15 amino acids long. Germline CDR1 and CDR2: MDHEN and SYDVKM. Amplification of TCR beta CDR3 regions used RNA as the template. TCR CDR3 regions were first amplified by RT-PCR with HTBI primers. TCRdb called the multiplex PCR reads again in MiXCR, with one record for every CDR3 protein. The sample yields some 370,000 distinct CDR3 sequences, approximately 18% seen once. Exclusion of a patient resulted from uncontrolled infection, other autoimmune disease, pregnancy or lactation. Initially, at the first diagnosis of hyperthyroidism and before any ophthalmopathy symptoms, blood was sampled.

The material sequenced was blood. The sequence was obtained from a woman aged 25 to 39 with Graves' hyperthyroidism that later progressed to Graves' ophthalmopathy. The chain links TRBV28 to TRBJ2-1; 8 bases match TRBD1. As DNA, the CDR3 is TGTGTCAGCAGGAACCGACAGGGGAGAAGCGATGAGCAGTTCTTC. As protein: CVSRNRQGRSDEQFF.